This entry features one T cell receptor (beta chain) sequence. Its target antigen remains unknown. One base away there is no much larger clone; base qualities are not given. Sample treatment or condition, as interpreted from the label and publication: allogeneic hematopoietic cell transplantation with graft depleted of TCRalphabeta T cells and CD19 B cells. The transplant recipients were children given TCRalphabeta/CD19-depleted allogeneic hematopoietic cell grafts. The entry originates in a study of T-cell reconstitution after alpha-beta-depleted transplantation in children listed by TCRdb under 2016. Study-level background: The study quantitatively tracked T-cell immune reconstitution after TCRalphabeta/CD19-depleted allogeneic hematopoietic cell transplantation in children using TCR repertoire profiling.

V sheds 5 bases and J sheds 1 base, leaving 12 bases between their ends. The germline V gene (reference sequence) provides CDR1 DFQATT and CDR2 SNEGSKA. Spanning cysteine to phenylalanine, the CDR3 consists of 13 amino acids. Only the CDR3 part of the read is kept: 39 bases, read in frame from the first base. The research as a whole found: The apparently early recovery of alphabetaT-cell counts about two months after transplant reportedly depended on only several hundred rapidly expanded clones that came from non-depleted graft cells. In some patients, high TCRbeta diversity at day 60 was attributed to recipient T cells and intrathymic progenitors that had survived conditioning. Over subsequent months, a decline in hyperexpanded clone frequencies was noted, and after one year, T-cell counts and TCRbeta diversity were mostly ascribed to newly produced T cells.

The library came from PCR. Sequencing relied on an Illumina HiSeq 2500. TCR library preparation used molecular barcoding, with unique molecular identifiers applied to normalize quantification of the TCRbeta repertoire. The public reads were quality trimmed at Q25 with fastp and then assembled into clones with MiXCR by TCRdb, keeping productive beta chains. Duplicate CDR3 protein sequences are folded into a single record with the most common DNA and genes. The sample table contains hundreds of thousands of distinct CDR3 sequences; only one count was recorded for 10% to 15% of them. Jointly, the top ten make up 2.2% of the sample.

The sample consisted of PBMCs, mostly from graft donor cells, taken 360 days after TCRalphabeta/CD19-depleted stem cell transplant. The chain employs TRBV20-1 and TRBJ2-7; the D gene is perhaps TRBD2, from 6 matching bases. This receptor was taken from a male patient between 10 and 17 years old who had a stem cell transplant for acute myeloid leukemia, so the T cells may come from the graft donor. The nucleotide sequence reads TGCAGTGCTTCCGGACTAATTTCCTACGAGCAGTACTTC. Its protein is CSASGLISYEQYF.